Below, 9 T cell receptor beta chains from the same sample are listed, as sequenced in a study of OX40 agonist ivuxolimab in advanced cancers. Sequenced by immunoSEQ multiplex PCR; TCRdb stores in-frame clones only, minus some. The table has roughly 92,000 clones, about 90% seen once. The sequenced sample was CD4+ or CD8+ T cells sorted from blood, obtained in a trial of the OX40 agonist ivuxolimab. Receptor source: an adult with an advanced solid tumor such as melanoma, head and neck, liver or kidney cancer.

Written as DNA, the CDR3 is TGTGCCAGCAGGGAGGTGACGGATACGCAGTATTTT. This codes for CASREVTDTQYF. This rearrangement joins TRBV2 to TRBJ2-3, with D perhaps TRBD2 (5 bases). Trimming stripped 6 bases from V and 6 bases from J, with 10 bases between. CDR3 length: 12 residues. Germline CDR1 and CDR2: SNHLY and FYNNEI.

The chain combines TRBV5-1 with TRBJ1-5, with unresolved D. The germline V gene encodes CDR1 SGHRS and CDR2 YFSETQ. V was pared by 0 bases and J by 8 bases, with 9 bases between. The CDR3 is 13 amino acids. The chain's CDR3 is CASSLDHGEPQHF. CDR3 coding DNA: TGCGCCAGCAGCTTGGACCATGGGGAGCCCCAGCATTTT.

The chain uses TRBV29-1 and TRBJ2-5; D is ambiguous. CDR1 is SQVTM, CDR2 ANQGSEA, per germline. CDR3 size: 8 residues. V was pared by 3 bases and J by 10 bases, with 3 bases between. The CDR3 sequence is CSVDGQYF. The CDR3 bases are TGCAGCGTTGACGGCCAGTACTTC. The full variable domain, its missing parts supplied by reference TRBV29-1 and TRBJ2-5, is SAVISQKPSRDICQRGTSLTIQCQVDSQVTMMFWYRQQPGQSLTLIATANQGSEATYESGFVIDKFPISRPNLTFSTLTVSNMSPEDSSIYLCSVDGQYFGPGTRLLVL.

The J gene is TRBJ1-2, the V gene TRBV6-5, with D unresolved. This CDR3 contains 15 residues. Germline V gives CDR1 MNHEY, CDR2 SVGAGI. V lost 2 bases and J 0 bases, leaving 10 bases between the germline ends. CDR3 coding DNA: TGTGCCAGCAGTTACAACACCGGGACTAACTATGGCTACACCTTC. Protein product: CASSYNTGTNYGYTF.

There are a few counts of this clone. This same CDR3 is encoded by further DNA sequences in the sample. This sequence joins TRBV23-1 and TRBJ2-4, with TRBD1 identical over 7 bases. TRBV23-1 counts as an open reading frame of uncertain function. The trim removed 8 bases at V and 2 bases at J, leaving 9 bases unmatched. The CDR3 is made up of 15 amino acids. This CDR3 is CASADRINTKNIQYF. The CDR3 nucleotides are TGCGCCAGCGCGGACAGGATAAACACCAAAAACATTCAGTACTTC.

The chain has TRBV21-1 and TRBJ2-5; the table's D call, TRBD2, was not checked against the DNA. TRBV21-1 is designated a pseudogene. The CDR3 contains 19 residues. This CDR3 reads CASTLWGTSGREGGETQYF. CDR3 in DNA: TGTGCCAGCACCCTCTGGGGGACTAGCGGGAGAGAGGGTGGAGAGACCCAGTACTTC.

The chain recombines TRBV27 with TRBJ1-2, with D uncertain. The germline gives CDR1 MNHEY, CDR2 SMNVEV (reference sequence). The V gene lost 3 bases and the J gene lost 3 bases, with 14 bases spanning the gap. CDR3 length: 15 residues. The CDR3 loop reads CASSFTREGYYGYTF. CDR3 sequence (DNA): TGTGCCAGCAGTTTCACAAGGGAAGGCTACTATGGCTACACCTTC.

The chain combines TRBV19 with TRBJ1-5, with D perhaps matching TRBD1 (6 bases). The CDR3 spans 16 residues. Trimming removed 5 bases from V and 4 bases from J, with 18 bases in between. In germline, CDR1 is LNHDA, CDR2 SQIVND (reference sequence). The CDR3 here is CASSFTTGPGNQPQHF. Written as DNA, the CDR3 is TGTGCCAGTAGTTTCACGACAGGCCCAGGTAATCAGCCCCAGCATTTT.

This chain uses TRBV5-8 with TRBJ1-1, with 8 bases lining up with TRBD1. The germline gives CDR1 SGHTS, CDR2 YDEGEE. This CDR3 is 17 amino acids long. V gave up 4 bases and J gave up 6 bases; unmatched junction bases: 17. CDR3 sequence reads: CASSLGQGNMVRAEAFF. The CDR3 bases are TGTGCCAGCAGCCTCGGACAGGGTAATATGGTTCGCGCTGAAGCTTTCTTT.